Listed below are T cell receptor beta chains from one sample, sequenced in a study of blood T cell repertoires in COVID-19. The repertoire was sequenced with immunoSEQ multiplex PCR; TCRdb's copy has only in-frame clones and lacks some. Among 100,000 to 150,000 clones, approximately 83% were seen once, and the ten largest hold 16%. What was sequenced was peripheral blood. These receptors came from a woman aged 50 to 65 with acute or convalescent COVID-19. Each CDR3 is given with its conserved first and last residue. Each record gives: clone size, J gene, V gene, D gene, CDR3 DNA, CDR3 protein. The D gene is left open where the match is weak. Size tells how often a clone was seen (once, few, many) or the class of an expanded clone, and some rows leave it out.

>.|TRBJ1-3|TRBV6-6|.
TGTGCCAGCAGACCTTCGGCAGGCCCCTCTGGAAACACCATATATTTT
CASRPSAGPSGNTIYF
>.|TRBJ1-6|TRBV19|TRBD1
TGTGCCAGTAGTGCCGGACAGGGGGCAAGATTAGCACCCCTCCACTTT
CASSAGQGARLAPLHF
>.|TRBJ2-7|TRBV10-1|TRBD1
TGCGCCAGCAGTGAGTCGGGGACAGGATCCACCTACGAGCAGTACTTC
CASSESGTGSTYEQYF
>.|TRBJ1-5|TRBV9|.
TGTGCCAGCAGCGTAGGGAGTAGCAATCAGCCCCAGCATTTT
CASSVGSSNQPQHF
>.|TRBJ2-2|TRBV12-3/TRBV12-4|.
TGTGCCAGCAATCCCGCGGTCGGGGAGCTGTTTTTT
CASNPAVGELFF
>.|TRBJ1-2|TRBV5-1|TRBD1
TGCGCCAGCAGCTTAGAACAGGGGGCAAATAACTATGGCTACACCTTC
CASSLEQGANNYGYTF
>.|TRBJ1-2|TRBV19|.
TGTGCCAGTAGTATAGGAGCTAACTATGGCTACACCTTC
CASSIGANYGYTF
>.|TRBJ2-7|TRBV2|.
TGTGCCAGCAGCGAGGGGGGGCTACGGCAGTACTTC
CASSEGGLRQYF
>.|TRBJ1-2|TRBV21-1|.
TGTGCCAGCAGCAAATCGTTCTGGACACTTAACTATGGCTACACCTTC
CASSKSFWTLNYGYTF
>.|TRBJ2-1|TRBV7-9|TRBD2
TGTGCCAGCAGCTTACGGCGGGGGGGCCTCTACAATGAGCAGTTCTTC
CASSLRRGGLYNEQFF
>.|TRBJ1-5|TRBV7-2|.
TGTGCCAGCAGCTTTGGCAGCGGAAAGGATCAGCCCCAGCATTTT
CASSFGSGKDQPQHF
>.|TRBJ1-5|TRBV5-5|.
TGTGCCAGCAGCTTGCTGGGGGGGTTCGGTCGCGCTATAGGCAATCAGCCCCAGCATTTT
CASSLLGGFGRAIGNQPQHF
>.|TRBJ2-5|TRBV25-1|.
TGTGCCAGCAGTCCAGACAGGCGGCAAGAGACCCAGTACTTC
CASSPDRRQETQYF
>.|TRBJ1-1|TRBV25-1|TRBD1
TGTGCCACCGGACAGGGGAACACTGAAGCTTTCTTT
CATGQGNTEAFF
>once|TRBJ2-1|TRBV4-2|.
TGTGCCAGCAGCCAAGACCCGACGAACAGTAACAATGAGCAGTTCTTC
CASSQDPTNSNNEQFF
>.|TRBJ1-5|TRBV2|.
TGTGCCAGCAGTGATCGTGGGAAGGACAGATATCAGCCCCAGCATTTT
CASSDRGKDRYQPQHF